One and the same sample provided the 27 T cell receptor beta chains below, sequenced in a study of T cell clonotyping in hematopoietic cell transplantation. Generated by immunoSEQ multiplex PCR, the TCRdb table keeps only in-frame clones and is missing some. In the table there are roughly 34,000 clones, 85% to 95% of which are singletons. Time point meaning: recipient sample about 28 days before transplant, after cytoreduction. The specimen comprised peripheral blood mononuclear cells, sampled before stem cell transplant. The receptors were gathered from a man aged 40-50 years with chronic myeloid leukemia. Some clones in this sample may be carry-over from other donors' samples.

The chain recombines TRBV30 with TRBJ1-6, with a weak D call TRBD1 (6 bases). The CDR3 has 14 residues. Trimming pared 1 base from V and 12 bases from J, leaving 16 bases between. Germline lookup yields CDR1 GTSNPN and CDR2 SVGIG (reference sequence). CDR3 protein: CAWSERPEGGPLHF. CDR3 nucleotides: TGTGCCTGGAGTGAGAGGCCCGAGGGGGGACCCCTCCACTTT.

This chain links TRBV2 with TRBJ2-7; weak D call: TRBD2 (5 bases). The CDR3 loop spans 13 amino acids. The ends were cut back, 4 bases at V and 3 bases at J, with 10 bases in the middle. Germline V gene lookup returns CDR1 SNHLY and CDR2 FYNNEI. The CDR3 loop reads CASSVVRVYEQYF. CDR3 coding DNA: TGTGCCAGCAGTGTTGTGCGGGTCTACGAGCAGTACTTC.

This chain joins TRBV19 and TRBJ2-5; TRBD1 aligns across 9 bases. CDR3 length equals 14 residues. Germline V gene data show CDR1 as LNHDA and CDR2 as SQIVND (reference sequence). Germline trimming cut 4 bases from V and 9 bases from J; bases unmatched to any gene: 9. Here the CDR3 DNA reads TGTGCCAGTAGTACCACAGGGGGCTCAGGGTCCCAGTACTTC. This translates into CASSTTGGSGSQYF.

The V call is TRBV4-1, the J call TRBJ1-6, with 11 bases fitting TRBD1. The CDR3 has 15 amino acids. Germline assignment: CDR1 MGHRA and CDR2 YSYEKL. Trimming removed 4 bases from V and 8 bases from J; junction bases left unmatched: 4. The CDR3 DNA follows: TGCGCCAGCAGCCTATGGGGACAGGGGGATTCACCCCTCCACTTT. This encodes CASSLWGQGDSPLHF.

This clone has a handful of counts. The rearrangement joins TRBV6-5 to TRBJ2-3; D tentatively fits TRBD1 or TRBD2 (5 bases each). Per the germline V gene, CDR1 is MNHEY and CDR2 is SVGAGI. The CDR3 runs 11 residues. Trimming left V 6 bases short and J 6 bases short, with 7 bases between. In nucleotides, the CDR3 is TGTGCCAGCAGCTGGGGGGATACGCAGTATTTT. It specifies CASSWGDTQYF.

The V and J genes are TRBV28 and TRBJ1-2, with a weak D call TRBD1 (5 bases). Germline CDR1 MDHEN, CDR2 SYDVKM. V lost 5 bases and J 8 bases, leaving 15 bases between the germline ends. This CDR3 region has 13 residues. CDR3 sequence (DNA): TGTGCCAGCAGTACCTCAGGGTCGGGGGGCTACACCTTC. Protein: CASSTSGSGGYTF.

The chain joins TRBV6-5 to TRBJ1-6; D is uncertain. Per the germline V gene, CDR1 is MNHEY and CDR2 is SVGAGI. This CDR3 is 13 amino acids long. V was shortened by 4 bases and J by 7 bases, with 8 bases between the two germline ends. For the CDR3, the DNA is TGTGCCAGCAGTTCCCAGCCGAATTCACCCCTCCACTTT. This codes for CASSSQPNSPLHF.

J is TRBJ1-5 and V is TRBV28; 9 bases fit TRBD1. V lost 5 bases and J lost 6; bases outside the gene matches: 14. The CDR3 loop spans 17 amino acids. CDR1 and CDR2 from the germline V gene are MDHEN and SYDVKM. Here the CDR3 DNA reads TGTGCCAGCAGTCCCCATGGACAGGGGACGGGGGGTCAGCCCCAGCATTTT. Its protein product is CASSPHGQGTGGQPQHF.

This chain connects TRBV18 to TRBJ2-7; 13 positions agree with TRBD2. The V gene's germline CDR1 is KGHSH and CDR2 LQKENI. The CDR3 is 16 residues long. V gave up 3 bases and J gave up 0 bases; unmatched junction bases: 2. CDR3 sequence: CASSPGTSGNSYEQYF. CDR3 in DNA: TGTGCCAGCTCACCCGGGACTAGCGGGAACTCCTACGAGCAGTACTTC.

This chain connects TRBV9 to TRBJ1-1; TRBD1 matches at 8 bases. The length of the CDR3 is 14 residues. The ends lost 7 bases at V and 4 bases at J; junction bases unmatched: 9. In germline, CDR1 is SGDLS, CDR2 YYNGEE. CDR3 region: CASARAGGGTEAFF. The CDR3, as DNA: TGTGCCAGCGCTAGGGCAGGGGGCGGCACTGAAGCTTTCTTT.

The CDR3 nucleotides are TGCGCCAGCAGCTTGGACCCGACCGGGGGGGCGAAGACCCAGTACTTC. Translation: CASSLDPTGGAKTQYF. This rearrangement joins TRBV5-1 to TRBJ2-5; 8 positions match TRBD2. In germline, CDR1 is SGHRS, CDR2 YFSETQ. CDR3 size: 16 residues. Trimming removed 0 bases from V and 6 bases from J; junction bases left unmatched: 10.

V and J are TRBV5-1 and TRBJ2-5; D is undetermined. Germline loops: CDR1 SGHRS, CDR2 YFSETQ. The CDR3 loop spans 14 amino acids. The germline V and J ends were trimmed by 0 bases and 2 bases, with 8 bases remaining between them. CDR3 amino acids: CASSLGGRQETQYF. The CDR3 DNA reads TGCGCCAGCAGCTTGGGCGGCAGACAAGAGACCCAGTACTTC. Supplemented by reference TRBV5-1 and TRBJ2-5, the full variable domain reads KAGVTQTPRYLIKTRGQQVTLSCSPISGHRSVSWYQQTPGQGLQFLFEYFSETQRNKGNFPGRFSGRQFSNSRSEMNVSTLELGDSALYLCASSLGGRQETQYFGPGTRLLVL.

V usage is TRBV11-3 and J usage is TRBJ2-3; D perhaps matches TRBD1 (6 bases). V was clipped by 5 bases and J by 7 bases, with 16 bases between them. Germline-derived CDR1 and CDR2 are SGHNT and YENEEA. The CDR3 has 14 amino acids. Written as DNA, the CDR3 is TGTGCCAGCAGCCCCAGGCAGGGGCTAAATACGCAGTATTTT. Translating it yields CASSPRQGLNTQYF.

V usage is TRBV10-3 and J usage is TRBJ2-5; 14 bases are shared with TRBD2. Per the germline V gene, CDR1 is ENHRY and CDR2 is SYGVKD. The CDR3 is 17 amino acids. J gave up 2 bases and V 6 bases, and 8 bases lay outside the gene matches. The CDR3 DNA reads TGTGCCATCAGACCGGGACTAGCGGGGGCAACTCAAGAGACCCAGTACTTC. Encoded protein: CAIRPGLAGATQETQYF.

The chain employs TRBV11-3 and TRBJ2-5; 9 bases match TRBD1. V dropped 4 bases and J dropped 4; count of bases not matched to a gene: 1. The V gene's germline CDR1 is SGHNT and CDR2 YENEEA. The CDR3 has 13 amino acids. The CDR3 coding sequence is TGTGCCAGCAGCTCGGGACAGGGAGAGACCCAGTACTTC. This sequence encodes CASSSGQGETQYF.

CDR3 in amino acids: CASSVLARSYTGELFF. DNA of the CDR3: TGTGCCAGCAGCGTTTTGGCTAGAAGCTACACCGGGGAGCTGTTTTTT. The V call is TRBV9, the J call TRBJ2-2; D ambiguous. The CDR3 covers 16 residues. CDR1 and CDR2 from the germline V gene are SGDLS and YYNGEE. V lost 2 bases, J lost 3 bases, and 14 bases lay in between.

The chain is built from TRBV6-5 and TRBJ1-1; D gene uncertain. This CDR3 contains 13 residues. Per germline, CDR1 MNHEY and CDR2 SVGAGI. V was shortened by 2 bases and J by 7 bases, with 11 bases between the two germline ends. CDR3 nucleotides: TGTGCCAGCAGTTACCGGTTCAGCCTTGAAGCTTTCTTT. This gives the protein CASSYRFSLEAFF.

V gene TRBV9 combines with J gene TRBJ2-1; maybe TRBD1 (6 bases). V lost 3 bases to trimming and J lost 2 bases, with 21 bases between them. This CDR3 comprises 18 residues. Germline V lookup: CDR1 SGDLS, CDR2 YYNGEE. CDR3 sequence reads: CASSARPTGTLTYNEQFF. The DNA of the CDR3 is TGTGCCAGCAGCGCCAGACCGACAGGCACGCTTACCTACAATGAGCAGTTCTTC.

The chain joins TRBV21-1 to TRBJ1-6. TRBV21-1 is a listed pseudogene. CDR3 size: 16 residues. CDR3 sequence (DNA): TGTGCCAGCAGCAAAGTAGAGGGGAAGAATGATTCACCCCTCCACTTT. Its protein product is CASSKVEGKNDSPLHF.

V usage is TRBV6-1 and J usage is TRBJ2-1, with D unclear. The ends were cut back, 2 bases at V and 5 bases at J, with 13 bases in the middle. This CDR3 region has 15 residues. CDR1 is MNHNS and CDR2 is SASEGT in the germline V gene. DNA of the CDR3: TGTGCCAGCAGTGAATTCGAAAAAATCCACAATGAGCAGTTCTTC. This sequence encodes CASSEFEKIHNEQFF.

The chain uses TRBV6-6 and TRBJ1-4, with a possible D match to TRBD1 (5 bases). The germline V gene has CDR1 MNHNY and CDR2 SVGAGI (reference sequence). CDR3 length: 15 amino acids. The V end lost 5 bases, the J end lost 7 bases, and 17 bases lay between the germline ends. CDR3 region: CASSPYRATGEKLFF. The CDR3 DNA follows: TGTGCCAGCAGTCCATACCGGGCCACAGGTGAAAAACTGTTTTTT.

In DNA form, the CDR3 reads TGCGCCAGCAGCCCGAGGGACAGGGAGAACACTGAAGCTTTCTTT. Translating it yields CASSPRDRENTEAFF. This sequence joins TRBV4-1 and TRBJ1-1; 9 bases map to TRBD1. This CDR3 is built from 15 residues. The V gene's germline CDR1 is MGHRA and CDR2 YSYEKL. Losses at the gene ends were 4 bases for V and 1 base for J; bases not matched to a gene: 4.

The genes are TRBV2 and TRBJ2-3, with 8 bases identical to TRBD1. Germline V lookup: CDR1 SNHLY, CDR2 FYNNEI. This CDR3 contains 14 residues. The V gene end was trimmed by 7 bases and the J gene end by 2 bases; junction bases not matched to a gene: 5. The CDR3 bases are TGTGCCAGCATCCGGGACAGGCCCACAGATACGCAGTATTTT. It codes for CASIRDRPTDTQYF. The full variable domain, rest sourced from reference TRBV2 and TRBJ2-3, is EPEVTQTPSHQVTQMGQEVILRCVPISNHLYFYWYRQILGQKVEFLVSFYNNEISEKSEIFDDQFSVERPDGSNFTLKIRSTKLEDSAMYFCASIRDRPTDTQYFGPGTRLTVL.

The chain employs TRBV9 and TRBJ1-1; D not resolved. Germline-derived CDR1 and CDR2 are SGDLS and YYNGEE. Trimming stripped 4 bases from V and 1 base from J, with 8 bases between. The CDR3 totals 13 residues. The CDR3 DNA sequence: TGTGCCAGCAGCCCAGAGGGGAACACTGAAGCTTTCTTT. It translates to CASSPEGNTEAFF.

This clone was detected only once. The chain recombines TRBV28 with TRBJ2-7; 8 bases align to TRBD2. CDR3 length: 13 residues. The ends lost 5 bases at V and 6 bases at J; junction bases unmatched: 6. The germline CDR1 and CDR2 sequences are MDHEN and SYDVKM. Here the CDR3 DNA reads TGTGCCAGCAGTAGCGGGGGTTACTTCGAGCAGTACTTC. Its protein product is CASSSGGYFEQYF.

The CDR3 loop reads CASSLERGGYEQYF. CDR3 DNA sequence: TGTGCCAGCAGCCTCGAGAGGGGAGGGTACGAGCAGTACTTC. The V and J genes are TRBV27 and TRBJ2-7; 7 nucleotides agree with TRBD2. Looked up from germline, CDR1 is MNHEY and CDR2 is SMNVEV (reference sequence). This CDR3 contains 14 residues. The J segment lost 4 bases and the V segment lost 6 bases, leaving 9 bases of the junction unmatched.

This sequence joins TRBV7-2 and TRBJ2-1, with D unresolved. CDR1 SGHTA and CDR2 FQGNSA come from the germline V gene. Trimming took off 0 bases at V and 4 bases at J, with 10 bases between the two ends. The CDR3 has 15 amino acids. DNA of the CDR3: TGTGCCAGCAGCTTAGCGAGTGGGCCTTACAATGAGCAGTTCTTC. It encodes CASSLASGPYNEQFF.